What follows are 2 T cell receptor beta chains derived from one specimen sequenced in a study of blood T cell repertoires in COVID-19. Data came from immunoSEQ multiplex PCR; TCRdb stores just in-frame clones and leaves some out. The sample comprises about 100,000 clones, 78% of which are singletons, and 9.8% rests with the top ten. Sequenced material: peripheral blood. The source of these receptors is a man aged 55 to 70 with active or convalescent COVID-19.

The chain combines TRBV5-8 with TRBJ2-3; TRBD1 matches at 10 bases. This CDR3 region has 16 residues. Germline V gene lookup returns CDR1 SGHTS and CDR2 YDEGEE. Losses at the gene ends were 4 bases for V and 4 bases for J; bases not matched to a gene: 9. The CDR3 nucleotides are TGTGCCAGCAGCCTGACCGGGACAGGGGTCGCAGATACGCAGTATTTT. Amino acid sequence: CASSLTGTGVADTQYF. Variable domain in full (rest from reference TRBV5-8 and TRBJ2-3): EAGVTQSPTHLIKTRGQQATLRCSPISGHTSVYWYQQALGLGLQFLLWYDEGEERNRGNFPPRFSGRQFPNYSSELNVNALELEDSALYLCASSLTGTGVADTQYFGPGTRLTVL.

The V gene is TRBV29-1, the J gene TRBJ2-3, with D tentatively TRBD2 (5 bases). V lost 7 bases and J 3 bases, leaving 14 bases between the germline ends. The CDR3 sequence is 13 residues long. The germline CDR1 and CDR2 sequences are SQVTM and ANQGSEA. The CDR3 spells CSAWEISTDTQYF. DNA of the CDR3: TGCAGCGCCTGGGAGATTTCTACAGATACGCAGTATTTT.